A single sample gave rise to the 15 T cell receptor beta chains below, sequenced in a study of identical twins. TCRdb re-called the 5' RACE reads through MiXCR, storing one row per CDR3 protein. The table records about 700,000 distinct CDR3 sequences, less than 7% of them present only once. Material: naive T cells sorted from blood. Receptor source: a man younger than 35 in good health.

This clonotype was recorded many times. The chain joins TRBV18 to TRBJ2-5; no clear D. The germline V gene has CDR1 KGHSH and CDR2 LQKENI. Deletions cut 2 bases from V and 7 bases from J, with 8 bases between. This CDR3 comprises 12 residues. CDR3 sequence: CASSPALGTQYF. CDR3 nucleotides: TGTGCCAGCTCACCAGCTCTGGGGACCCAGTACTTC.

In its sample, this clonotype was seen many times. The chain is built from TRBV7-2 and TRBJ2-7; D remains unclear. CDR1 and CDR2 (germline): SGHTA, FQGNSA. The germline V and J ends were trimmed by 3 bases and 7 bases, with 10 bases remaining between them. The CDR3 has 12 amino acids. This CDR3 reads CASSLGPREQYF. The CDR3 bases are TGTGCCAGCAGCTTGGGTCCCCGGGAGCAGTACTTC.

This clonotype has at least ten counts. This chain uses TRBV5-1 with TRBJ2-7; 7 nucleotides agree with TRBD2. Germline V lookup: CDR1 SGHRS, CDR2 YFSETQ. This CDR3 has 16 residues. J was trimmed by 4 bases and V by 3 bases; bases with no gene match: 13. CDR3 in amino acids: CASSSDTGQRDYEQYF. The CDR3 bases are TGCGCCAGCAGCTCGGACACGGGGCAGCGGGATTACGAGCAGTACTTC.

This clonotype was observed a few times. Compared with germline, one end of the junction differs, possibly owing to a read error. This chain links TRBV29-1 with TRBJ2-1, with D hard to call. This CDR3 region has 15 residues. CDR1 is SQVTM and CDR2 is ANQGSEA in the germline V gene. The CDR3 DNA sequence: TGCAGCGTTGAAGATAAGGATCACTCCGACAATGAGCAGTTCTTC. It codes for CSVEDKDHSDNEQFF.

A remark on this clonotype: A read error may be the cause here, since a much bigger clone is one base away. The V gene is TRBV7-8, the J gene TRBJ2-1, with 7 bases that match TRBD2. The germline V gene encodes CDR1 SGHVS and CDR2 FQNEAQ. The CDR3 consists of 16 residues. The CDR3 here is CASSLVVGGGYNDQFF. CDR3 coding DNA: TGTGCCAGCAGCTTAGTGGTTGGGGGGGGGTACAATGACCAGTTCTTC.

This clonotype was counted many times. CDR3 nucleotide sequence: TGTGCCAGCAGCCAAGATGGAGGGGCGGGAGGGCTCGAGCAGTACTTC. This encodes CASSQDGGAGGLEQYF. This chain connects TRBV4-2 to TRBJ2-7, with 9 nucleotides matching TRBD2. This CDR3 comprises 16 residues. Germline V lookup: CDR1 LGHNA, CDR2 YNFKEQ. The V and J ends lost 0 bases and 6 bases, in that order; junction bases with no gene match: 9.

This clonotype was detected a few times. V is TRBV4-1 and J is TRBJ2-5; TRBD1 might be the D (6 bases). V lost 4 bases and J lost 1, with 10 bases in between. The CDR3 extends over 14 amino acids. Germline values: CDR1 MGHRA, CDR2 YSYEKL. The DNA for the CDR3 is TGCGCCAGCAGCCGCGTGGACAGCCAAGAGACCCAGTACTTC. It translates to CASSRVDSQETQYF.

This clonotype has a count of ten or more. This chain connects TRBV7-6 to TRBJ2-1, with 14 nucleotides matching TRBD2. The CDR3 is 20 residues long. The V gene end was trimmed by 0 bases and the J gene end by 1 base; junction bases not matched to a gene: 8. The germline V gene encodes CDR1 SGHVS and CDR2 FNYEAQ. CDR3 nucleotides: TGTGCCAGCAGCTTAGCCATAGGGACTAGCGGGAGAGGATCCTACAATGAGCAGTTCTTC. The encoded protein is CASSLAIGTSGRGSYNEQFF. The entire variable domain, with the rest obtained from reference TRBV7-6 and TRBJ2-1, is as follows: GAGVSQSPRYKVTKRGQDVALRCDPISGHVSLYWYRQALGQGPEFLTYFNYEAQQDKSGLPNDRFSAERPEGSISTLTIQRTEQRDSAMYRCASSLAIGTSGRGSYNEQFFGPGTRLTVL.

A few counts support this clonotype. CDR3 amino acids: CASSTGLAGGEQFF. In DNA form, the CDR3 reads TGTGCCAGCAGCACCGGACTAGCGGGAGGTGAGCAGTTCTTC. The chain uses TRBV9 and TRBJ2-1; the match to TRBD2 covers 14 bases. Germline CDR1 reads SGDLS; CDR2 reads YYNGEE. The CDR3 covers 14 residues. Germline trimming cut 4 bases from V and 9 bases from J; bases unmatched to any gene: 3.

This clonotype was counted ten times or more. The chain combines TRBV20-1 with TRBJ2-7; 9 positions agree with TRBD2. This CDR3 is 13 amino acids long. The germline CDR1 and CDR2 sequences are DFQATT and SNEGSKA (reference sequence). The CDR3 DNA reads TGCAGTGCGAGAGCGGGAGGAACCTACGAGCAGTACGTC. Translated, it gives CSARAGGTYEQYV.

This clonotype has a count of ten or more. The CDR3 DNA reads TGTGCCAGCTCACCGTTTAGAGGCAAAAACATTCAGTACTTC. Encoded protein: CASSPFRGKNIQYF. The V call is TRBV18, the J call TRBJ2-4; the D is unclear. Germline V lookup: CDR1 KGHSH, CDR2 LQKENI. V was shortened by 3 bases and J by 3 bases, with 9 bases between the two germline ends. This CDR3 has 14 residues.

This clonotype has at least ten counts. At one end the junction does not follow the germline gene, possibly because of a read error. V usage is TRBV28 and J usage is TRBJ2-7; TRBD2 agrees at 7 bases. Per the germline V gene, CDR1 is MDHEN and CDR2 is SYDVKM. The CDR3 sequence is 11 residues long. This CDR3 reads CASSSGGEQYF. CDR3 nucleotides: TGCGCCAGCAGCTCGGGGGGTGAGCAGTACTTC.

This clonotype showed up just a few times. The chain links TRBV7-9 to TRBJ1-4; unclear D gene. CDR1 is SEHNR and CDR2 is FQNEAQ in the germline V gene (reference sequence). This CDR3 is built from 13 residues. The V gene lost 5 bases and the J gene lost 7 bases, with 11 bases spanning the gap. The CDR3 DNA follows: TGTGCCAGCAGCGGACTACGCGGTGAAAAACTGTTTTTT. Translated: CASSGLRGEKLFF.

CDR3 sequence reads: CASSKDPTRNEKLFF. Written as DNA, the CDR3 is TGTGCCAGCAGCAAAGATCCGACACGTAATGAAAAACTGTTTTTT. The chain employs TRBV6-1 and TRBJ1-4; no clear D gene. CDR1 MNHNS and CDR2 SASEGT come from the germline V gene. The V gene lost 6 bases and the J gene lost 4 bases, with 15 bases spanning the gap. CDR3 size: 15 residues.

This clonotype was recorded many times. The chain carries TRBV9 and TRBJ2-1, with 7 bases lining up with TRBD2. CDR3 size: 14 residues. The V gene's germline CDR1 is SGDLS and CDR2 YYNGEE. After removal of 0 bases from V and 5 bases from J, the junction contained 2 bases not matched to a gene. The CDR3 is CASSVEGTNNEQFF. DNA of the CDR3: TGTGCCAGCAGCGTAGAGGGGACTAACAATGAGCAGTTCTTC.